This TCR beta chain emerged from a study of glioma-infiltrating T cells. At the level of the study: Before surgery, glioma patients received dexamethasone for at most six days. Overall study findings and caveats: CDR3 overlap between tissue and blood was very small. Signature shared blood CDR3 motifs were enriched in low-divergence and depleted in high-divergence patients. Gliomas, especially low-grade, showed above-expected tissue-blood divergence; non-neoplastic patients showed below.

The iRepertoire nested amplicon-rescue multiplex PCR amplified TCR alpha and beta CDR3s from RNA. TCRdb used MiXCR to reprocess the multiplex PCR reads, holding one entry per CDR3 protein. Altogether more than 300,000 distinct CDR3 sequences are present, roughly 41% being singletons, with the ten largest covering around 13%. There are 12 residues in the CDR3. Germline CDR1 SEHNR, CDR2 FQNEAQ (reference sequence). On this clonotype: Its antigen is not known. Mismatch with germline at one junction end may stem from a read error.

This sequence joins TRBV7-9 and TRBJ2-1, with D unclear. Sequences were obtained from glioma tissue, nonneoplastic brain tissue, or PBMCs (not recorded which). The TCR was taken from a human donor with low-grade glioma or glioblastoma, undergoing nonglioma brain surgery, or in good health (not recorded which). CDR3 DNA sequence: TGCGCCAGCAGCCAACCCCGGGATGAGCAGTTCTTC. Translating gives CASSQPRDEQFF.